The clone carrying this TCR beta chain came up once. The data derive from a study of blood T cell repertoires in COVID-19. The wider study: Acute and convalescent COVID-19 specimens originated in the United States, Italy and Spain. Nucleic acid was either cDNA or gDNA, and it came from T cells, B-cell-depleted T cells, or PBMCs.

Per the original methods: Estimates of nucleated cell counts were drawn from the amplification of reference gene primers. TCRdb's copy holds only in-frame clones and misses some; the assay was immunoSEQ multiplex PCR. The DNA was the basis for D and trimming; V, J and clone size are from that table. The sample records 200,000 to 300,000 clones, 88% being singletons. Germline CDR1 reads SGHVS; CDR2 reads FQNEAQ. The J segment lost 4 bases and the V segment lost 5 bases, leaving 9 bases of the junction unmatched. CDR3 size: 17 residues. What was sequenced was peripheral blood. The chain is built from TRBV7-8 and TRBJ2-3, with 13 positions matching TRBD2. The clonotype was recovered from a woman aged 40 to 55 who had recovered from COVID-19. The CDR3 nucleotides read TGTGCCAGCAGCCAAGAGGGGACTAGCGGGATCGCAGATACGCAGTATTTT. Residues: CASSQEGTSGIADTQYF.